The rows below give T cell receptor beta chains drawn from one sample of a study of blood T cell repertoires in COVID-19. Clones were read by immunoSEQ multiplex PCR, and TCRdb kept only the in-frame ones, dropping some. The table has roughly 57,000 clones, about 73% seen once. Sequenced input: peripheral blood. Receptor source: an older woman with acute or convalescent COVID-19. Both conserved end residues are part of each CDR3.

V gene	J gene	CDR3 protein
TRBV14	TRBJ1-1	CASSQDRNTEAFF
TRBV29-1	TRBJ1-2	CSVEMRSYGYTF
TRBV2	TRBJ1-2	CASSSPGTGGSGYTF
TRBV29-1	TRBJ1-2	CSADRAAGYTF
TRBV4-1	TRBJ2-5	CASSRKNPGAQETQYF
TRBV15	TRBJ2-3	CATSRGRPNTQYF
TRBV7-8	TRBJ2-3	CASSLWVWRGASTDTQYF
TRBV19	TRBJ1-1	CASSWRGNTEAFF
TRBV6-5	TRBJ2-5	CASSPGRGTRGTQYF
TRBV5-4	TRBJ2-2	CASSTQDRNTGELFF
TRBV10-3	TRBJ1-2	CAIRKTGANYGYTF
TRBV9	TRBJ1-3	CASSGNSAGGNTIYF
TRBV10-1	TRBJ1-1	CASSDRNTEAFF
TRBV7-6	TRBJ1-1	CASSLQVNTEAFF
TRBV25-1	TRBJ2-1	CASSDPHRGGRGGHEQFF
TRBV18	TRBJ2-2	CASSRGIGITGELFF
TRBV6-5	TRBJ2-6	CASSYKSGANVLTF
TRBV24-1	TRBJ2-3	CATSMAGGYTDTQYF
TRBV6-5	TRBJ1-6	CASRDRGNSPLHF
TRBV11-2	TRBJ1-6	CASTQQGGTIRPLHF
TRBV7-9	TRBJ1-2	CASSLLAIVVDGYTF
TRBV9	TRBJ1-6	CASRPPGTDNSPLHF